These 25 T cell receptor beta chains were sequenced from one sample in a study of blood T cell repertoires in COVID-19. Method: immunoSEQ multiplex PCR; TCRdb's copy keeps in-frame clones and lacks some. The data show 150,000 to 200,000 clones, approximately 88% seen once. The sample consisted of peripheral blood. These receptors originate from a woman in her 30s with acute or convalescent COVID-19.

V gene TRBV12-3 or TRBV12-4 combines with J gene TRBJ2-5, with D unclear. Trimming shortened V by 3 bases and J by 5 bases, and 10 bases separated the two germline ends. The CDR3 loop spans 13 amino acids. The CDR3: CASSFTGAETQYF. The DNA for the CDR3 is TGTGCCAGCAGTTTTACCGGTGCGGAGACCCAGTACTTC.

This clone has only one observation. V usage is TRBV3-1 (or the pseudogene TRBV3-2) and J usage is TRBJ2-1; no definite D call. V dropped 2 bases and J dropped 8 bases, with 4 bases sitting between them. CDR1 and CDR2 from the germline V gene are LGHDT and YNNKEL (reference sequence). The length of the CDR3 is 11 residues. CDR3 DNA sequence: TGTGCCAGCAGCCAACTAGATGAGCAGTTCTTC. Encoded protein: CASSQLDEQFF.

The chain joins TRBV28 to TRBJ1-3; 7 nucleotides agree with TRBD1. The ends lost 4 bases at V and 0 bases at J; junction bases unmatched: 6. The CDR3 has 16 amino acids. CDR1 is MDHEN, CDR2 SYDVKM, per germline. CDR3 amino acids: CASSSTGEASGNTIYF. Written as DNA, the CDR3 is TGTGCCAGCAGTTCCACAGGGGAAGCCTCTGGAAACACCATATATTTT.

The gene calls are TRBV7-9 and TRBJ1-1; perhaps TRBD1 as D (5 bases). This CDR3 is built from 13 residues. The germline V and J ends were trimmed by 5 bases and 3 bases, with 10 bases remaining between them. The germline V gene has CDR1 SEHNR and CDR2 FQNEAQ (reference sequence). CDR3 bases: TGTGCCAGCAGCCCCAGGGCCCACACTGAAGCTTTCTTT. Translating it yields CASSPRAHTEAFF.

This chain joins TRBV28 and TRBJ2-5; maybe TRBD2 (5 bases). The germline V gene has CDR1 MDHEN and CDR2 SYDVKM. This CDR3 region has 14 residues. V dropped 8 bases and J dropped 0 bases, with 13 bases sitting between them. CDR3 nucleotide sequence: TGTGCCAGCGTGGCGCGGACTTACCAAGAGACCCAGTACTTC. Its protein product is CASVARTYQETQYF.

The rearrangement links TRBV3-1 (or the pseudogene TRBV3-2) to TRBJ2-1, with D unclear. The V end was cut by 4 bases, the J end by 10 bases, with 14 bases between. Germline CDR1 reads LGHDT; CDR2 reads YNNKEL (reference sequence). The CDR3 runs 13 residues. The CDR3 loop is CASSLRAPNEQFF. The DNA of the CDR3 is TGTGCCAGCAGCCTAAGAGCCCCGAACGAGCAGTTCTTC.

This chain links TRBV5-1 with TRBJ2-7; maybe TRBD1 (5 bases). The CDR3 loop spans 13 amino acids. V lost 0 bases and J lost 4, with 8 bases in between. Per the germline V gene, CDR1 is SGHRS and CDR2 is YFSETQ. Here the CDR3 DNA reads TGCGCCAGCAGCTTGGGCGCAGGGTACGAGCAGTACTTC. Its translation: CASSLGAGYEQYF.

The rearrangement joins TRBV5-1 to TRBJ2-1; D possibly corresponds to TRBD1 (6 bases). The CDR3 contains 15 residues. From germline, CDR1 is SGHRS and CDR2 YFSETQ. V shed 4 bases and J shed 0 bases, with 11 bases lying between them. The CDR3 nucleotides are TGCGCCAGCAGCCAGGACAGAAGCTCCTACAATGAGCAGTTCTTC. This translates into CASSQDRSSYNEQFF.

The J gene is TRBJ2-3, the V gene TRBV5-1; tentative D call: TRBD1 (6 bases). Trimming stripped 0 bases from V and 0 bases from J, with 11 bases between. The germline V gene has CDR1 SGHRS and CDR2 YFSETQ. This CDR3 contains 16 residues. CDR3 protein: CASSLGNRASTDTQYF. The DNA of the CDR3 is TGCGCCAGCAGCTTGGGGAACAGGGCTAGCACAGATACGCAGTATTTT.

This clone was picked up a small number of times. The CDR3 DNA sequence: TGTGCCAGCAGTGAAATGCGGGCCCTCGAAGCTTTCTTT. Its protein is CASSEMRALEAFF. This chain joins TRBV6-1 and TRBJ1-1; D call uncertain. Germline V lookup: CDR1 MNHNS, CDR2 SASEGT. V gave up 2 bases and J gave up 8 bases, with 12 bases separating them. The length of the CDR3 is 13 residues.

This clone was recorded only once. The chain links TRBV6-5 to TRBJ2-2; D remains unclear. The CDR3 is 15 amino acids. V was cut by 0 bases and J by 1 base, with 6 bases left in between. Per the germline V gene, CDR1 is MNHEY and CDR2 is SVGAGI. CDR3 protein: CASSYSTGNTGELFF. CDR3 DNA sequence: TGTGCCAGCAGTTACTCGACGGGGAACACCGGGGAGCTGTTTTTT.

This clone was counted a single time. The chain recombines TRBV5-4 with TRBJ1-3; a weak D match, TRBD1 (6 bases). Germline-derived CDR1 and CDR2 are SGHNT and YYREEE (reference sequence). Trimming stripped 0 bases from V and 6 bases from J, with 10 bases between. This CDR3 spans 14 amino acids. The CDR3 DNA sequence: TGTGCCAGCAGCTTGGGGGGGCAGGAAAACACCATATATTTT. Its protein is CASSLGGQENTIYF.

The rearrangement joins TRBV28 to TRBJ2-7, with D possibly being TRBD2 (5 bases). Germline values: CDR1 MDHEN, CDR2 SYDVKM. CDR3 length equals 14 residues. Deletions cut 10 bases from V and 4 bases from J, with 20 bases between. Here the CDR3 DNA reads TGTGCCACAGCAGGACCCAAGCGGCAATACGAGCAGTACTTC. It is translated as CATAGPKRQYEQYF.

V is TRBV6-5 and J is TRBJ2-2, with D tentatively TRBD1 (6 bases). Trimming stripped 5 bases from V and 6 bases from J, with 10 bases between. CDR1 is MNHEY and CDR2 is SVGAGI in the germline V gene. CDR3 length equals 13 residues. The CDR3 is CASSPTGAGELFF. CDR3 bases: TGTGCCAGCAGTCCGACAGGAGCCGGGGAGCTGTTTTTT.

The rearrangement joins TRBV7-9 to TRBJ2-3; possibly TRBD2 for D (6 bases). V was clipped by 2 bases and J by 5 bases, with 14 bases between them. The CDR3 runs 15 residues. CDR1 is SEHNR, CDR2 FQNEAQ, per germline (reference sequence). As DNA, the CDR3 is TGTGCCAGCAGCTTAAATCGACTAGTAGGAGATACGCAGTATTTT. Translated: CASSLNRLVGDTQYF.

The chain employs TRBV7-2 and TRBJ2-7; D ambiguous. This CDR3 has 11 amino acids. The V and J ends lost 5 bases and 7 bases respectively, with 9 bases between them. Germline CDR1 is SGHTA and CDR2 is FQGNSA. CDR3 coding DNA: TGTGCCAGCAGCATCGGGTGGGAGCAGTACTTC. Protein sequence: CASSIGWEQYF.

V and J are TRBV5-1 and TRBJ1-1; tentative D call: TRBD1 (6 bases). The germline V gene encodes CDR1 SGHRS and CDR2 YFSETQ. The length of the CDR3 is 16 residues. V was pared by 4 bases and J by 11 bases, with 27 bases between. The chain's CDR3 is CASSRGTTRASRGAFF. The CDR3 DNA reads as TGCGCCAGCAGCAGGGGGACAACGAGGGCCTCCCGAGGGGCTTTCTTT.

This clone was observed once. The J gene is TRBJ1-1, the V gene TRBV3-1 (or the pseudogene TRBV3-2); no firm D call. V shed 1 base and J shed 10 bases, with 10 bases lying between them. Germline V CDR1 and CDR2: LGHDT, YNNKEL (reference sequence). CDR3 length: 12 amino acids. CDR3 sequence reads: CASSQGYGGAFF. The CDR3 DNA follows: TGTGCCAGCAGCCAAGGGTATGGAGGAGCTTTCTTT.

The V and J genes are TRBV5-4 and TRBJ2-1; no clear D gene. This CDR3 contains 13 residues. Trimming shortened V by 4 bases and J by 9 bases, and 14 bases separated the two germline ends. Germline assignment: CDR1 SGHNT and CDR2 YYREEE (reference sequence). CDR3 nucleotides: TGTGCCAGCAGCCCCTACCTTTCGGGTGAGCAGTTCTTC. Its protein product is CASSPYLSGEQFF.

V usage is TRBV7-2 and J usage is TRBJ2-1; D is ambiguous. The CDR3 sequence is 13 residues long. In germline, CDR1 is SGHTA, CDR2 FQGNSA. Trimming took 8 bases from V and 3 from J, leaving 11 bases between them. In nucleotides, the CDR3 is TGTGCCAGCCGTACTAACCTCTACAATGAGCAGTTCTTC. Encoded protein: CASRTNLYNEQFF.

The genes are TRBV2 and TRBJ1-6; D is unresolved. V was pared by 4 bases and J by 8 bases, with 12 bases between. The CDR3 contains 14 residues. Germline CDR1 reads SNHLY; CDR2 reads FYNNEI. The CDR3 nucleotides are TGTGCCAGCAGTGTCGAGTTGCGCGATTCACCCCTCCACTTT. Protein product: CASSVELRDSPLHF.

This chain joins TRBV5-8 and TRBJ1-1; D is undetermined. Germline CDR1 reads SGHTS; CDR2 reads YDEGEE. Between the trimmed V and J ends, which lost 6 bases and 6 bases, there was a span of 12 bases. This CDR3 comprises 12 residues. The CDR3 DNA reads TGTGCCAGCAATTCAGGATGGTCTGAAGCTTTCTTT. Protein: CASNSGWSEAFF.

V is TRBV7-8 and J is TRBJ2-5, with D possibly matching TRBD2 (5 bases). This CDR3 has 12 residues. V shed 8 bases and J shed 5 bases, with 12 bases lying between them. CDR1 and CDR2 from the germline V gene are SGHVS and FQNEAQ. The CDR3 loop is CASREGSETQYF. The CDR3 DNA is TGTGCCAGCCGAGAGGGCTCGGAGACCCAGTACTTC.

The chain employs TRBV2 and TRBJ2-1; 7 nucleotides line up with TRBD1. The V gene's germline CDR1 is SNHLY and CDR2 FYNNEI. V was clipped by 5 bases and J by 8 bases; unmatched bases: 12. The CDR3 spans 15 residues. CDR3 loop: CASSPGTAPSDEQFF. The CDR3 region has the DNA TGTGCCAGCAGTCCCGGGACAGCGCCGTCCGATGAGCAGTTCTTC.

Here the CDR3 reads CASSPQAGVREEQFF. The CDR3 coding sequence is TGTGCCAGCTCACCCCAAGCGGGAGTCCGGGAGGAGCAGTTCTTC. The chain carries TRBV18 and TRBJ2-1; 8 bases fit TRBD2. Looked up from germline, CDR1 is KGHSH and CDR2 is LQKENI. V gave up 3 bases and J gave up 10 bases; unmatched junction bases: 11. The CDR3 spans 15 residues.